One sample yielded the 24 T cell receptor beta chains listed below, sequenced in a study of T cell changes during pregnancy in multiple sclerosis. TCRdb keeps only in-frame clones here, not all; method: immunoSEQ multiplex PCR. This sample carries 40,000 to 45,000 clones, less than 95% of them seen once, and the ten largest clones take about 1.8%. Sequences were derived from peripheral blood, sampled in the third trimester of pregnancy. The receptors derive from a female donor with multiple sclerosis, enrolled in a pregnancy study.

The rearrangement links TRBV4-1 to TRBJ2-1, with D perhaps TRBD2 (6 bases). V shed 5 bases and J shed 4 bases, with 12 bases lying between them. Germline assignment: CDR1 MGHRA and CDR2 YSYEKL. This CDR3 region has 14 residues. CDR3 DNA sequence: TGCGCCAGCAGCGTCGGGAGTGCGTACAATGAGCAGTTCTTC. Its protein product is CASSVGSAYNEQFF.

This chain joins TRBV5-1 and TRBJ1-2; the D gene is possibly TRBD1 (6 bases). The CDR3 sequence is 13 residues long. Trimming shortened V by 4 bases and J by 5 bases, and 12 bases separated the two germline ends. Per the germline V gene, CDR1 is SGHRS and CDR2 is YFSETQ. Written as DNA, the CDR3 is TGCGCCAGCAGCATGGACAGCCAGTATGGCTACACCTTC. Protein: CASSMDSQYGYTF.

This chain connects TRBV28 to TRBJ1-5; D not certain. This CDR3 spans 13 amino acids. Germline loops: CDR1 MDHEN, CDR2 SYDVKM. The V end lost 2 bases, the J end lost 4 bases, and 6 bases lay between the germline ends. As DNA, the CDR3 is TGTGCCAGCAGTTTAGTTCCGAATCAGCCCCAGCATTTT. Protein: CASSLVPNQPQHF.

The chain carries TRBV28 and TRBJ2-6; TRBD1 aligns across 9 bases. From germline, CDR1 is MDHEN and CDR2 SYDVKM. J gave up 2 bases and V 5 bases, and 10 bases lay outside the gene matches. This CDR3 is built from 18 residues. Here the CDR3 DNA reads TGTGCCAGCAGTAGATACAGGGGGCGGATAACTGGGGCCAACGTCCTGACTTTC. This translates into CASSRYRGRITGANVLTF.

The chain is built from TRBV6-5 and TRBJ2-6; no definite D call. V shed 5 bases and J shed 0 bases, with 8 bases lying between them. Germline loops: CDR1 MNHEY, CDR2 SVGAGI. The CDR3 is 15 residues long. As DNA, the CDR3 is TGTGCCAGCAGTGGGCCTCTCTCTGGGGCCAACGTCCTGACTTTC. Protein: CASSGPLSGANVLTF.

The chain combines TRBV11-3 with TRBJ1-6; D is perhaps TRBD1 (6 bases). Trimming stripped 1 base from V and 5 bases from J, with 18 bases between. The CDR3 length is 18 residues. CDR1 SGHNT and CDR2 YENEEA come from the germline V gene. CDR3 in amino acids: CASSLVPWTEEHNSPLHF. Written as DNA, the CDR3 is TGTGCCAGCAGCTTAGTGCCTTGGACAGAAGAACATAATTCACCCCTCCACTTT.

The CDR3 spells CASSFLAGGEADTQYF. CDR3 DNA sequence: TGTGCCAGCAGCTTCCTAGCGGGAGGAGAAGCAGATACGCAGTATTTT. V usage is TRBV7-6 and J usage is TRBJ2-3; 11 bases line up with TRBD2. This CDR3 spans 16 amino acids. The germline V gene has CDR1 SGHVS and CDR2 FNYEAQ. V was clipped by 3 bases and J by 4 bases; unmatched bases: 6.

The chain is built from TRBV23-1 and TRBJ1-1; D unclear. TRBV23-1 is classed as an ORF, of uncertain function. V was trimmed by 6 bases and J by 0 bases, leaving 20 bases between them. The CDR3 runs to 17 residues. The CDR3 is CASRPRRAPKMNTEAFF. DNA of the CDR3: TGCGCCAGCAGGCCCCGGAGGGCGCCAAAAATGAACACTGAAGCTTTCTTT.

The chain employs TRBV7-9 and TRBJ2-7; 8 positions match TRBD1. Trimming cost V 5 bases and J 6 bases; bases outside gene matches: 6. Germline CDR1 and CDR2: SEHNR and FQNEAQ (reference sequence). CDR3 length: 13 amino acids. CDR3 sequence reads: CASSTQGAGEQYF. In DNA, the CDR3 is TGTGCCAGCAGCACGCAGGGGGCTGGCGAGCAGTACTTC.

In this sample, this clone turned up once. The J gene is TRBJ2-7, the V gene TRBV30; 13 bases map to TRBD2. V dropped 1 base and J dropped 4; count of bases not matched to a gene: 7. The CDR3 length is 16 residues. Germline V gives CDR1 GTSNPN, CDR2 SVGIG (reference sequence). The chain's CDR3 is CAWSALGLAGVYEQYF. Here the CDR3 DNA reads TGTGCCTGGAGTGCCCTCGGACTAGCGGGAGTGTACGAGCAGTACTTC.

The rearrangement uses TRBV19 and TRBJ2-1; a weak D match, TRBD1 (5 bases). This CDR3 contains 14 residues. In germline, CDR1 is LNHDA, CDR2 SQIVND (reference sequence). The V gene lost 3 bases and the J gene lost 10 bases, with 16 bases spanning the gap. CDR3 sequence reads: CASSIVWVAGEQFF. CDR3 coding DNA: TGTGCCAGTAGTATTGTATGGGTAGCAGGGGAGCAGTTCTTC.

The V and J genes are TRBV15 and TRBJ1-4; weak D call: TRBD1 (5 bases). V lost 4 bases, J lost 0 bases, and 9 bases lay in between. The germline V gene encodes CDR1 LNHNV and CDR2 YYDKDF (reference sequence). The CDR3 has 15 residues. Written as DNA, the CDR3 is TGTGCCACCAGCACCGCAGGGACAACTAATGAAAAACTGTTTTTT. Amino acids: CATSTAGTTNEKLFF.

V and J are TRBV5-1 and TRBJ1-4, with TRBD1 as a possible D gene (5 bases). The V gene's germline CDR1 is SGHRS and CDR2 YFSETQ. V was trimmed by 2 bases and J by 6 bases, leaving 14 bases between them. The CDR3 has 15 residues. The CDR3 region has the DNA TGCGCCAGCAGCTTAAGGGCAGGGCGCGATGAAAAACTGTTTTTT. This gives the protein CASSLRAGRDEKLFF. Filled out from reference TRBV5-1 and TRBJ1-4, the complete variable domain reads KAGVTQTPRYLIKTRGQQVTLSCSPISGHRSVSWYQQTPGQGLQFLFEYFSETQRNKGNFPGRFSGRQFSNSRSEMNVSTLELGDSALYLCASSLRAGRDEKLFFGSGTQLSVL.

The V and J genes are TRBV5-6 and TRBJ2-7, with D perhaps TRBD2 (7 bases). CDR1 SGHDT and CDR2 YYEEEE come from the germline V gene. The V end lost 1 base, the J end lost 4 bases, and 18 bases lay between the germline ends. This CDR3 is built from 16 residues. CDR3 protein: CASSLFGEGGDYEQYF. The CDR3 coding sequence is TGTGCCAGCAGCTTGTTCGGGGAGGGGGGGGATTACGAGCAGTACTTC.

J is TRBJ1-1 and V is TRBV30; 7 bases align to TRBD1. The V gene's germline CDR1 is GTSNPN and CDR2 SVGIG (reference sequence). The CDR3 consists of 15 residues. V trimming: 5 bases; J trimming: 4 bases; junction bases outside the gene matches: 13. This CDR3 reads CAWGALRGRSTEAFF. In DNA, the CDR3 is TGTGCCTGGGGGGCCTTGAGGGGGCGTAGCACTGAAGCTTTCTTT.

This chain joins TRBV28 and TRBJ2-1; TRBD1 agrees at 7 bases. The V and J ends lost 4 bases and 8 bases, in that order; junction bases with no gene match: 14. CDR1 and CDR2 (germline): MDHEN, SYDVKM. This CDR3 contains 16 residues. The CDR3 loop is CASSSRQGGRSDEQFF. The CDR3, as DNA: TGTGCCAGCAGTTCGCGACAGGGTGGTCGAAGCGATGAGCAGTTCTTC.

The chain recombines TRBV4-3 with TRBJ1-1; TRBD1 is a possible D gene (6 bases). V was cut by 0 bases and J by 5 bases, with 13 bases left in between. CDR3 length: 15 amino acids. Germline CDR1 LGHNA, CDR2 YSLEER. The DNA of the CDR3 is TGCGCCAGCAGCCAAGATGAGGGGGACTATACTGAAGCTTTCTTT. Its protein is CASSQDEGDYTEAFF.

The gene calls are TRBV11-2 and TRBJ1-1; TRBD1 agrees at 8 bases. Germline V gene lookup returns CDR1 SGHAT and CDR2 FQNNGV. The CDR3 is 14 residues long. V lost 5 bases, J lost 0 bases, and 2 bases stayed unmatched. The DNA for the CDR3 is TGTGCCAGCAGCCAGGGGGCCTTGAACACTGAAGCTTTCTTT. Amino acid sequence: CASSQGALNTEAFF. The variable domain in full, with the rest retrieved from reference TRBV11-2 and TRBJ1-1, is EAGVAQSPRYKIIEKRQSVAFWCNPISGHATLYWYQQILGQGPKLLIQFQNNGVVDDSQLPKDRFSAERLKGVDSTLKIQPAKLEDSAVYLCASSQGALNTEAFFGQGTRLTVV.

The V gene is TRBV19, the J gene TRBJ1-5, with 9 bases that match TRBD1. J lost 6 bases, V lost 6 bases, and 12 bases had no gene match. CDR1 is LNHDA and CDR2 is SQIVND in the germline V gene (reference sequence). This CDR3 region has 16 residues. The CDR3 sequence: CASRQGTQGAGQPQHF. The CDR3 DNA is TGTGCCAGTAGGCAAGGCACACAGGGGGCGGGTCAGCCCCAGCATTTT.

This chain links TRBV7-2 with TRBJ1-6; 7 bases are shared with TRBD1. J was trimmed by 9 bases and V by 1 base; bases with no gene match: 6. The CDR3 extends over 15 amino acids. Germline V gene sequence: CDR1 SGHTA, CDR2 FQGNSA. The CDR3 protein is CASSLETTGRSPLHF. The DNA of the CDR3 is TGTGCCAGCAGCTTAGAAACGACAGGGCGTTCACCCCTCCACTTT.

V gene TRBV6-6 combines with J gene TRBJ1-2; no clear D gene. Trimming pared 2 bases from V and 0 bases from J, leaving 10 bases between. Germline V gene lookup returns CDR1 MNHNY and CDR2 SVGAGI (reference sequence). This CDR3 contains 15 residues. The DNA for the CDR3 is TGTGCCAGCAGTTACCAGGCGAAAGCTAACTATGGCTACACCTTC. It specifies CASSYQAKANYGYTF.

The chain combines TRBV5-1 with TRBJ2-2; 10 bases agree with TRBD2. With V trimmed by 4 bases and J by 2 bases, 11 bases remained unmatched. Germline lookup yields CDR1 SGHRS and CDR2 YFSETQ. The CDR3 runs to 18 residues. In DNA form, the CDR3 reads TGCGCCAGCAGCCAGCGAAGAAGCGGGGGGGTTAACACCGGGGAGCTGTTTTTT. Its translation is CASSQRRSGGVNTGELFF.

This chain joins TRBV27 and TRBJ2-7; the match to TRBD2 covers 10 bases. V dropped 1 base and J dropped 4; count of bases not matched to a gene: 10. The CDR3 has 17 amino acids. CDR1 is MNHEY and CDR2 is SMNVEV in the germline V gene (reference sequence). The CDR3, as DNA: TGTGCCAGCAGTTTATTCAGACTGACTAGCGGGTCGTACGAGCAGTACTTC. Translation: CASSLFRLTSGSYEQYF.

This sequence joins TRBV9 and TRBJ2-3, with 10 positions matching TRBD2. Looked up from germline, CDR1 is SGDLS and CDR2 is YYNGEE. V trimming: 1 base; J trimming: 3 bases; junction bases outside the gene matches: 2. This CDR3 spans 15 amino acids. CDR3 region: CASSVTAGGTDTQYF. The CDR3 nucleotides are TGTGCCAGCAGCGTAACAGCGGGGGGGACAGATACGCAGTATTTT.